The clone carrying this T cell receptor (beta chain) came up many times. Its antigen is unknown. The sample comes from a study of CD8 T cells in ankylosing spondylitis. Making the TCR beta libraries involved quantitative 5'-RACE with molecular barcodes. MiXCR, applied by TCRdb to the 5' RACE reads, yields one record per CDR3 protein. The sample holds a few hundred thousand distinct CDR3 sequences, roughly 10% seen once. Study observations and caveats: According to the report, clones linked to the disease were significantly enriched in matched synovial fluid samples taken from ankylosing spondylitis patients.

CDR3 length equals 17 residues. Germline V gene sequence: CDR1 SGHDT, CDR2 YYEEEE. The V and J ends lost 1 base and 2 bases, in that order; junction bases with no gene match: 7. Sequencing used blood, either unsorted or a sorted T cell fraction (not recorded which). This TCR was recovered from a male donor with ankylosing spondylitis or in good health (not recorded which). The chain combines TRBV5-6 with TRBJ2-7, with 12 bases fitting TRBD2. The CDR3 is CASSLPSGRAWAYEQYF. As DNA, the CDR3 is TGTGCCAGCAGCTTGCCTAGCGGGAGGGCCTGGGCCTACGAGCAGTACTTC.